This paragraph reports one T cell receptor beta chain. Antigen specificity is unknown. This specimen belongs to a study of T cells in Graves' hyperthyroidism and ophthalmopathy. Points from the study as a whole: The model's output predicted ophthalmopathy at a median of around 6.9 months prior to onset.

Amplification yielded TCR beta CDR3 regions, with RNA transcripts as the source. An initial round of RT-PCR targeting the TCR CDR3 relied on the HTBI primer set. Each CDR3 protein gets one entry after TCRdb re-called the multiplex PCR reads with MiXCR. Among some 350,000 distinct CDR3 sequences, approximately 25% were seen once, and the ten largest hold around 79%. For the diagnoses, clinical symptoms, serum thyroxine and TRAb, thyroid ultrasound and orbital computed tomography were used. Source material: blood. The sequence was collected from a man aged 50-59 years with Graves' hyperthyroidism.

This CDR3 is CASSFGAGYNEQFF. The DNA for the CDR3 is TGTGCCAGCAGTTTTGGGGCAGGGTACAATGAGCAGTTCTTC. The chain links TRBV12-3 or TRBV12-4 to TRBJ2-1, with D possibly being TRBD1 (5 bases). The CDR3 sequence is 14 residues long. Trimming took off 3 bases at V and 4 bases at J, with 10 bases between the two ends.